The next 9 T cell receptor beta chains were all read from a single sample in a study of blood T cell repertoires in COVID-19 (dated by TCRdb to the early 2020s). The method was the immunoSEQ multiplex PCR assay. TCRdb retrieved this table from immuneACCESS and kept in-frame rearrangements only. Not all clones are present; in checked studies, unresolved V genes account for under half, and no reason is known for the remainder. For this sample there are roughly 100,000 clones; 71% appear just once. The top ten clones comprise 0.9% of the sample. The material sequenced was peripheral blood. These TCRs come from a human donor with acute or convalescent COVID-19. The donor label of this sample is uncertain.

The J gene is TRBJ1-5, the V gene TRBV30; D gene uncertain. The CDR3 totals 15 residues. Germline values: CDR1 GTSNPN, CDR2 SVGIG (reference sequence). Trimming cost V 3 bases and J 6 bases, with 18 bases left between them. As DNA, the CDR3 is TGTGCCTGGAGCGTTGACACTCTGGATAGTCAGCCCCAGCATTTT. Its translation: CAWSVDTLDSQPQHF.

V is TRBV24-1 and J is TRBJ2-5; D is perhaps TRBD2 (5 bases). Germline V CDR1 and CDR2: KGHDR, SFDVKD. The germline V and J ends were trimmed by 6 bases and 7 bases, with 11 bases remaining between them. This CDR3 comprises 12 residues. This chain's CDR3 is CATSQDGVTQYF. CDR3 sequence (DNA): TGTGCCACCAGTCAGGACGGGGTGACCCAGTACTTC.

This clone has only a few counts. This chain uses TRBV24-1 with TRBJ2-5; TRBD2 might be the D (6 bases). With 0 bases removed from V and 1 base from J, the gap between germline ends came to 8 bases. This CDR3 comprises 15 residues. Germline lookup yields CDR1 KGHDR and CDR2 SFDVKD. The CDR3 nucleotides are TGTGCCACCAGTGATTTGGCGGGATCCCAAGAGACCCAGTACTTC. Translated, it gives CATSDLAGSQETQYF.

The rearrangement links TRBV18 to TRBJ2-5; tentative D call: TRBD1 (5 bases). V shed 5 bases and J shed 5 bases, with 9 bases lying between them. The CDR3 runs to 12 residues. Germline loops: CDR1 KGHSH, CDR2 LQKENI. The CDR3, as DNA: TGTGCCAGCTCATCAGGGCGGGAGACCCAGTACTTC. It translates to CASSSGRETQYF.

The chain combines TRBV6-1 with TRBJ1-1; no clear D gene. The length of the CDR3 is 13 residues. The germline gives CDR1 MNHNS, CDR2 SASEGT. Deletions cut 2 bases from V and 3 bases from J, with 7 bases between. The CDR3 spells CASSESSYTEAFF. The CDR3 DNA reads as TGTGCCAGCAGTGAATCTTCCTACACTGAAGCTTTCTTT.

This clone appeared a single time. The gene calls are TRBV7-2 and TRBJ2-1, with D perhaps matching TRBD2 (5 bases). Trimming removed 5 bases at V and 0 bases at J, with 11 bases between. Germline V gene data show CDR1 as SGHTA and CDR2 as FQGNSA. The CDR3 is 15 residues long. This chain's CDR3 is CASSKNSASYNEQFF. CDR3 in DNA: TGTGCCAGCAGCAAAAATAGCGCCTCCTACAATGAGCAGTTCTTC.

The V and J genes are TRBV4-1 and TRBJ1-1; D may be TRBD1 (5 bases). Germline V gene data show CDR1 as MGHRA and CDR2 as YSYEKL. This CDR3 spans 14 amino acids. V was shortened by 3 bases and J by 3 bases, with 11 bases between the two germline ends. The CDR3 protein is CASSHPGWYTEAFF. CDR3 sequence (DNA): TGCGCCAGCAGCCATCCAGGGTGGTACACTGAAGCTTTCTTT.

J is TRBJ2-7 and V is TRBV15, with D maybe TRBD1 (5 bases). The CDR3 contains 13 residues. V shed 1 base and J shed 5 bases, with 9 bases lying between them. The V gene's germline CDR1 is LNHNV and CDR2 YYDKDF (reference sequence). The CDR3 sequence: CATSRVRQNEQYF. The CDR3 DNA is TGTGCCACCAGCAGAGTAAGACAGAACGAGCAGTACTTC.

This clone was detected a few times. V and J are TRBV7-9 and TRBJ1-3, with D possibly TRBD1 on 5 matching bases. CDR1 and CDR2 (germline): SEHNR, FQNEAQ (reference sequence). V was shortened by 2 bases and J by 4 bases, with 15 bases between the two germline ends. The CDR3 is made up of 16 amino acids. The CDR3 region is CASSLSVWDYGNTIYF. The CDR3 DNA sequence: TGTGCCAGCAGCTTAAGTGTTTGGGACTACGGAAACACCATATATTTT.